Listed below are T cell receptor beta chains from one sample, sequenced in a study of T cell responses to AZD1222 COVID-19 vaccine. TCRdb keeps only in-frame clones here, not all; method: immunoSEQ multiplex PCR. The sample records about 130,000 clones, 87% being singletons. The input for sequencing was peripheral blood, taken on day 0 of AZD1222 vaccination. These receptors were obtained from an adult in good health. Each CDR3 is given with its conserved first and last residue. The order of the fields is clone size, D gene, J gene, V gene, CDR3 protein, CDR3 DNA. D genes are given only for firm matches. The size field is filled for only some rows; it gives once, few, many or a size class.

abundance: few
d_gene: TRBD1
j_gene: TRBJ1-4
v_gene: TRBV9
CDR3aa: CASSVDDRDNEKLFF
CDR3nt: TGTGCCAGCAGCGTAGACGACAGGGATAATGAAAAACTGTTTTTT

abundance: NA
d_gene: TRBD1
j_gene: TRBJ1-1
v_gene: TRBV9
CDR3aa: CASSVDPQGALTEAFF
CDR3nt: TGTGCCAGCAGCGTAGACCCTCAGGGGGCTTTAACTGAAGCTTTCTTT

abundance: NA
d_gene: TRBD2
j_gene: TRBJ2-2
v_gene: TRBV7-7
CDR3aa: CASSPRGAGELFF
CDR3nt: TGTGCCAGCAGCCCTCGGGGGGCCGGGGAGCTGTTTTTT

abundance: NA
d_gene: NA
j_gene: TRBJ1-2
v_gene: TRBV29-1
CDR3aa: CSVIGGDYGYTF
CDR3nt: TGCAGCGTAATCGGGGGCGACTATGGCTACACCTTC

abundance: NA
d_gene: NA
j_gene: TRBJ1-1
v_gene: TRBV29-1
CDR3aa: CSVPGQPNTEAFF
CDR3nt: TGCAGCGTGCCCGGACAACCGAACACTGAAGCTTTCTTT

abundance: NA
d_gene: TRBD1
j_gene: TRBJ2-7
v_gene: TRBV19
CDR3aa: CASSRDRVDYEQYF
CDR3nt: TGTGCCAGTAGTCGGGACAGGGTGGACTACGAGCAGTACTTC

abundance: NA
d_gene: NA
j_gene: TRBJ1-3
v_gene: TRBV19
CDR3aa: CASSITSSGNTIYF
CDR3nt: TGTGCCAGTAGTATAACGAGCTCTGGAAACACCATATATTTT

abundance: NA
d_gene: TRBD1
j_gene: TRBJ2-7
v_gene: TRBV28
CDR3aa: CATRGRDRVGYEQYF
CDR3nt: TGTGCCACCAGGGGCCGTGACAGGGTCGGCTACGAGCAGTACTTC

abundance: NA
d_gene: NA
j_gene: TRBJ1-3
v_gene: TRBV27
CDR3aa: CASSLSVGDTIYF
CDR3nt: TGTGCCAGCAGTTTATCAGTGGGAGACACCATATATTTT

abundance: NA
d_gene: NA
j_gene: TRBJ2-7
v_gene: TRBV5-4
CDR3aa: CASSSSYEQYF
CDR3nt: TGTGCCAGCAGCTCATCATACGAGCAGTACTTC

abundance: NA
d_gene: NA
j_gene: TRBJ1-1
v_gene: TRBV24-1
CDR3aa: CATSQAGTWTEAFF
CDR3nt: TGTGCCACCAGTCAGGCGGGTACGTGGACTGAAGCTTTCTTT

abundance: NA
d_gene: NA
j_gene: TRBJ2-7
v_gene: TRBV6-6
CDR3aa: CASSSSMGWRTHEQYF
CDR3nt: NA

abundance: NA
d_gene: NA
j_gene: TRBJ2-1
v_gene: TRBV4-3
CDR3aa: CASSQGQASGYNEQFF
CDR3nt: TGCGCCAGCAGCCAAGGACAGGCTAGCGGATACAATGAGCAGTTCTTC

abundance: few
d_gene: NA
j_gene: TRBJ1-5
v_gene: TRBV6-1
CDR3aa: CASSESAGQPQHF
CDR3nt: TGTGCCAGCAGTGAAAGTGCGGGTCAGCCCCAGCATTTT

abundance: NA
d_gene: TRBD1
j_gene: TRBJ1-3
v_gene: TRBV7-2
CDR3aa: CASGQGSAGNTIYF
CDR3nt: TGTGCCAGCGGACAGGGAAGCGCTGGAAACACCATATATTTT

abundance: NA
d_gene: NA
j_gene: TRBJ2-3
v_gene: TRBV6-5
CDR3aa: CASSREGLDTQYF
CDR3nt: TGTGCCAGCAGCCGAGAGGGGCTAGATACGCAGTATTTT

abundance: NA
d_gene: NA
j_gene: TRBJ2-7
v_gene: TRBV5-6
CDR3aa: CASSSYSYEQYF
CDR3nt: TGTGCCAGCAGCTCCTATAGCTACGAGCAGTACTTC

abundance: NA
d_gene: NA
j_gene: TRBJ1-2
v_gene: TRBV3-1/TRBV3-2
CDR3aa: CASSQFEGVGGYTF
CDR3nt: TGTGCCAGCAGCCAATTTGAGGGGGTTGGAGGCTACACCTTC

abundance: NA
d_gene: NA
j_gene: TRBJ1-1
v_gene: TRBV4-1
CDR3aa: CASSQVSGIGAFF
CDR3nt: TGCGCCAGCAGCCAAGTCTCGGGGATTGGGGCTTTCTTT

abundance: NA
d_gene: NA
j_gene: TRBJ1-1
v_gene: TRBV4-2
CDR3aa: CASSQARTPEAFF
CDR3nt: TGTGCCAGCAGCCAAGCCCGAACTCCTGAAGCTTTCTTT

abundance: once
d_gene: NA
j_gene: TRBJ1-6
v_gene: TRBV5-4
CDR3aa: CASSFDRRPNSPLHF
CDR3nt: TGTGCCAGCAGCTTTGACAGGAGGCCTAATTCACCCCTCCACTTT

abundance: NA
d_gene: NA
j_gene: TRBJ2-3
v_gene: TRBV6-5
CDR3aa: CASSYGGMGPDTQYF
CDR3nt: TGTGCCAGCAGTTATGGGGGCATGGGGCCAGATACGCAGTATTTT

abundance: NA
d_gene: NA
j_gene: TRBJ2-7
v_gene: TRBV7-2
CDR3aa: CASSLSGGQNYEQYF
CDR3nt: TGTGCCAGCAGCTTATCGGGCGGACAGAACTACGAGCAGTACTTC

abundance: NA
d_gene: TRBD2
j_gene: TRBJ2-7
v_gene: TRBV2
CDR3aa: CASRSTSGRAEQYF
CDR3nt: TGTGCCAGCAGGTCGACTAGCGGGCGGGCCGAGCAGTACTTC

abundance: NA
d_gene: NA
j_gene: TRBJ2-5
v_gene: TRBV29-1
CDR3aa: CSVFQGVRQTQYF
CDR3nt: TGCAGCGTTTTCCAAGGGGTCAGGCAGACCCAGTACTTC

abundance: once
d_gene: NA
j_gene: TRBJ1-2
v_gene: TRBV23-1
CDR3aa: CASSQSSRGLSNYGYTF
CDR3nt: TGCGCCAGCAGTCAATCGTCCAGGGGTCTGTCTAACTATGGCTACACCTTC

abundance: many
d_gene: TRBD1
j_gene: TRBJ1-3
v_gene: TRBV5-1
CDR3aa: CASSSGTGLSGNTIYF
CDR3nt: TGCGCCAGCAGCTCCGGGACAGGCCTCTCTGGAAACACCATATATTTT

abundance: once
d_gene: NA
j_gene: TRBJ1-1
v_gene: TRBV19
CDR3aa: CASSVPGRNTEAFF
CDR3nt: TGTGCCAGTAGTGTTCCGGGACGAAACACTGAAGCTTTCTTT

abundance: NA
d_gene: NA
j_gene: TRBJ2-3
v_gene: TRBV28
CDR3aa: CASSLLTGARTDTQYF
CDR3nt: TGTGCCAGCAGTTTGCTTACGGGGGCCCGCACAGATACGCAGTATTTT

abundance: NA
d_gene: NA
j_gene: TRBJ2-4
v_gene: TRBV5-1
CDR3aa: CASSLAGTEVAKNIQYF
CDR3nt: TGCGCCAGCAGCTTGGCCGGAACAGAAGTAGCCAAAAACATTCAGTACTTC

abundance: NA
d_gene: NA
j_gene: TRBJ2-7
v_gene: TRBV12-3/TRBV12-4
CDR3aa: CASSFKSWGREYF
CDR3nt: TGTGCCAGCAGTTTCAAGAGTTGGGGGAGAGAGTACTTC

abundance: NA
d_gene: TRBD1
j_gene: TRBJ1-4
v_gene: TRBV5-1
CDR3aa: CASSWGQGVQEKLFF
CDR3nt: TGCGCCAGCAGCTGGGGTCAGGGGGTCCAAGAAAAACTGTTTTTT

abundance: NA
d_gene: NA
j_gene: TRBJ1-6
v_gene: TRBV19
CDR3aa: CASSILQGLNSPLHF
CDR3nt: TGTGCCAGTAGTATCCTTCAGGGCTTGAATTCACCCCTCCACTTT

abundance: NA
d_gene: NA
j_gene: TRBJ1-1
v_gene: TRBV7-9
CDR3aa: CASSLGIGAFF
CDR3nt: TGTGCCAGCAGCTTAGGGATCGGGGCTTTCTTT

abundance: NA
d_gene: NA
j_gene: TRBJ1-6
v_gene: TRBV9
CDR3aa: CASAGRGGPPLHF
CDR3nt: TGTGCCAGCGCGGGACGGGGAGGGCCACCCCTCCACTTT

abundance: NA
d_gene: NA
j_gene: TRBJ1-5
v_gene: TRBV30
CDR3aa: CAWSAWAFEHF
CDR3nt: TGTGCCTGGAGTGCTTGGGCCTTCGAGCATTTT

abundance: few
d_gene: TRBD2
j_gene: TRBJ2-2
v_gene: TRBV5-1
CDR3aa: CASSFREGVTGELFF
CDR3nt: TGCGCCAGCAGCTTCCGGGAGGGGGTCACCGGGGAGCTGTTTTTT

abundance: NA
d_gene: NA
j_gene: TRBJ1-6
v_gene: TRBV30
CDR3aa: CAWSGAPSPLHF
CDR3nt: TGTGCCTGGAGTGGAGCCCCTTCACCCCTCCACTTT

abundance: NA
d_gene: TRBD1
j_gene: TRBJ1-4
v_gene: TRBV2
CDR3aa: CASSYQDRSNEKLFF
CDR3nt: TGTGCCAGCAGTTATCAGGACAGGTCTAATGAAAAACTGTTTTTT

abundance: NA
d_gene: TRBD1
j_gene: TRBJ1-1
v_gene: TRBV5-5
CDR3aa: CASSLVGQVNTEAFF
CDR3nt: TGTGCCAGCAGCTTGGTGGGACAGGTGAACACTGAAGCTTTCTTT

abundance: NA
d_gene: NA
j_gene: TRBJ1-2
v_gene: TRBV5-1
CDR3aa: CASSLEGREAGYTF
CDR3nt: TGCGCCAGCAGCTTGGAGGGACGGGAGGCTGGCTACACCTTC